The 27 T cell receptor beta chains below were found in one sample sequenced in a study of metastatic and nonmetastatic thyroid tumors. No patient had received any treatment before thyroid surgery. MiXCR was used by TCRdb to re-call the PCR reads. This sample has some 16,000 clones, with roughly 12% found just once. The sample taken for sequencing was blood. Receptors originate from a female donor with papillary thyroid cancer or a benign thyroid nodule (not recorded which). Some clones in this sample may be carry-over from other donors' samples.

V gene TRBV9 combines with J gene TRBJ2-6; possibly TRBD1 for D (6 bases). Trimming took 3 bases from V and 4 from J, leaving 11 bases between them. CDR1 is SGDLS, CDR2 YYNGEE, per germline. This CDR3 comprises 15 residues. CDR3 sequence reads: CASSAGTLGANVLTF. The DNA of the CDR3 is TGTGCCAGCAGCGCCGGGACACTCGGGGCCAACGTCCTGACTTTC.

The rearrangement uses TRBV20-1 and TRBJ2-1; 8 bases align to TRBD2. The CDR3 has 13 residues. The junction had 8 bases not matched to a gene; V was cut back by 7 bases and J by 6 bases. Per the germline V gene, CDR1 is DFQATT and CDR2 is SNEGSKA (reference sequence). This CDR3 reads CSDTSGYVNEQFF. CDR3 nucleotides: TGCAGTGATACTAGCGGATACGTCAATGAGCAGTTCTTC.

The table lists this clone with many counts. DNA of the CDR3: TGTGCCAGCAGCTTAAGGGGGAACACTGAAGCTTTCTTT. Translating gives CASSLRGNTEAFF. The gene calls are TRBV7-3 and TRBJ1-1, with no clear D. Germline loops: CDR1 SGHTA, CDR2 FQGTGA. Trimming took off 1 base at V and 1 base at J, with 4 bases between the two ends. This CDR3 has 13 amino acids.

This clone was picked up many times. Other nucleotide sequences in the sample specify the same CDR3. V usage is TRBV14 and J usage is TRBJ1-3; D ambiguous. V was pared by 3 bases and J by 2 bases, with 14 bases between. Germline loops: CDR1 SGHDN, CDR2 FVKESK. The CDR3 runs 16 residues. CDR3 loop: CASSQGSGYAGNTIYF. The DNA for the CDR3 is TGTGCCAGCAGCCAGGGTTCGGGATATGCTGGAAACACCATATATTTT.

The sample holds many counts of this clone. The chain is built from TRBV20-1 and TRBJ1-1; TRBD1 aligns across 10 bases. The ends lost 6 bases at V and 4 bases at J; junction bases unmatched: 8. Germline CDR1 and CDR2: DFQATT and SNEGSKA (reference sequence). The CDR3 is made up of 14 amino acids. CDR3 DNA sequence: TGCAGTGCGGTCCGTGGACAGGGGGGCACTGAAGCTTTCTTT. Its translation is CSAVRGQGGTEAFF.

This clone showed up many times. This rearrangement joins TRBV6-2 or TRBV6-3 to TRBJ1-1; unclear D gene. V lost 5 bases, J lost 6 bases, and 10 bases lay in between. Germline CDR1 and CDR2: MNHEY and SVGEGT. This CDR3 contains 12 residues. CDR3 bases: TGTGCCAGCAGTGGGATTTTCGCTGAAGCTTTCTTT. Translating gives CASSGIFAEAFF.

This clone occurred many times. The genes are TRBV20-1 and TRBJ1-5; 8 bases fit TRBD1. The CDR3 has 15 residues. From germline, CDR1 is DFQATT and CDR2 SNEGSKA (reference sequence). V was clipped by 0 bases and J by 7 bases; unmatched bases: 8. This CDR3 is CSARDHVRQGQPQHF. CDR3 bases: TGCAGTGCTAGAGATCATGTCAGACAGGGGCAGCCCCAGCATTTT.

This clone was observed at least ten times. The rearrangement links TRBV11-2 to TRBJ1-2; D is unresolved. V lost 3 bases to trimming and J lost 4 bases, with 6 bases between them. CDR3 size: 12 residues. CDR1 is SGHAT and CDR2 is FQNNGV in the germline V gene. CDR3 sequence reads: CASSFARYGYTF. CDR3 bases: TGTGCCAGCAGCTTCGCGCGCTATGGCTACACCTTC.

This clone is deemed medium-sized. The chain couples TRBV6-1 to TRBJ1-6; 9 nucleotides agree with TRBD1. The germline V gene has CDR1 MNHNS and CDR2 SASEGT. The junction had 13 bases not matched to a gene; V was cut back by 6 bases and J by 10 bases. The CDR3 has 16 residues. In DNA form, the CDR3 reads TGTGCCAGCAGGAAACAGGGGGCGGTGAGTCAATCACCCCTCCACTTT. The encoded protein is CASRKQGAVSQSPLHF.

This clone qualifies as medium-sized (0.01 to 0.1%). The chain combines TRBV28 with TRBJ1-6; D not resolved. Germline CDR1 and CDR2: MDHEN and SYDVKM. Trimming shortened V by 8 bases and J by 3 bases, and 8 bases separated the two germline ends. This CDR3 is built from 13 residues. The CDR3 bases are TGTGCCAGCCGGGCCGACTATAATTCACCCCTCCACTTT. It specifies CASRADYNSPLHF.

By sample fraction, this clone is medium-sized (0.01 to 0.1%). The rearrangement uses TRBV28 and TRBJ1-2; D unclear. The ends were cut back, 1 base at V and 4 bases at J, with 7 bases in the middle. The CDR3 contains 13 residues. Germline V gives CDR1 MDHEN, CDR2 SYDVKM. The CDR3 nucleotides are TGTGCCAGCAGTTTATCTGGGCCCTATGGCTACACCTTC. Its translation is CASSLSGPYGYTF.

This clone occurred many times. V and J are TRBV30 and TRBJ1-1; D is ambiguous. The CDR3 is 11 amino acids. Trimming removed 0 bases from V and 8 bases from J, with 7 bases in between. Germline-derived CDR1 and CDR2 are GTSNPN and SVGIG (reference sequence). Written as DNA, the CDR3 is TGTGCCTGGAGTGTATCGGCCGAAGCTTTCTTT. It yields the protein CAWSVSAEAFF.

This clone has a count of ten or more. The chain has TRBV11-2 and TRBJ2-1; 10 bases map to TRBD1. The ends lost 6 bases at V and 0 bases at J; junction bases unmatched: 5. Germline CDR1 reads SGHAT; CDR2 reads FQNNGV. This CDR3 has 16 residues. This chain's CDR3 is CASRGTGASSYNEQFF. Written as DNA, the CDR3 is TGTGCCAGCAGGGGGACAGGGGCCAGCTCCTACAATGAGCAGTTCTTC. Filled out from reference TRBV11-2 and TRBJ2-1, the complete variable domain reads EAGVAQSPRYKIIEKRQSVAFWCNPISGHATLYWYQQILGQGPKLLIQFQNNGVVDDSQLPKDRFSAERLKGVDSTLKIQPAKLEDSAVYLCASRGTGASSYNEQFFGPGTRLTVL.

V and J are TRBV6-1 and TRBJ1-1; D gene ambiguous. There are 13 residues in the CDR3. Germline CDR1 reads MNHNS; CDR2 reads SASEGT. With 2 bases removed from V and 7 bases from J, the gap between germline ends came to 11 bases. This chain's CDR3 is CASSELSANEAFF. CDR3 nucleotide sequence: TGTGCCAGCAGTGAACTGTCAGCGAATGAAGCTTTCTTT.

This clone has ten or more counts. The chain uses TRBV6-1 and TRBJ2-1; D possibly corresponds to TRBD2 (5 bases). V lost 6 bases to trimming and J lost 3 bases, with 15 bases between them. Germline V gene sequence: CDR1 MNHNS, CDR2 SASEGT. The CDR3 has 15 residues. The CDR3 protein is CASRKDFGRYNEQFF. The CDR3 coding sequence is TGTGCCAGCAGGAAGGACTTCGGTCGCTACAATGAGCAGTTCTTC.

This clone is categorized as medium-sized. The V call is TRBV28, the J call TRBJ1-2; TRBD1 agrees at 7 bases. This CDR3 has 14 residues. Germline V gives CDR1 MDHEN, CDR2 SYDVKM. The junction had 8 bases not matched to a gene; V was cut back by 2 bases and J by 8 bases. The CDR3 DNA follows: TGTGCCAGCAGTTTAGCCGGGAGGGGGCGGGGCTACACCTTC. Amino acids: CASSLAGRGRGYTF.

This clone was counted ten times or more. This chain joins TRBV19 and TRBJ1-1; TRBD1 matches at 8 bases. The CDR3 extends over 13 amino acids. Germline loops: CDR1 LNHDA, CDR2 SQIVND (reference sequence). V lost 6 bases and J lost 3; bases outside the gene matches: 3. In nucleotides, the CDR3 is TGTGCCAGTAGCCAGACAGGGGACACTGAAGCTTTCTTT. Translated: CASSQTGDTEAFF.

In the case of this clone: The junction shows a germline mismatch at one end, possibly a read error. CDR3 amino acids: CASSVEQQYVYTF. CDR3 nucleotides: TGTGCCAGCAGCGTAGAACAGCAGTATGTCTACACCTTC. V and J are TRBV9 and TRBJ1-2; D is undetermined. The CDR3 length is 13 residues. In germline, CDR1 is SGDLS, CDR2 YYNGEE.

Note on this clone: A much larger clone differs from this one at a single base, so this may be a read error. The rearrangement joins TRBV19 to TRBJ1-4; D remains ambiguous. The CDR3 loop spans 16 amino acids. CDR1 is LNHDA and CDR2 is SQIVND in the germline V gene (reference sequence). As DNA, the CDR3 is TGTGCCGGTAGTCTAAAATCACAGCCACGGGGTGAAAAACTGTTTTTT. As protein: CAGSLKSQPRGEKLFF.

This clone was found many times. The V and J genes are TRBV7-6 and TRBJ2-2; 13 nucleotides align to TRBD2. The CDR3 sequence is 14 residues long. Per germline, CDR1 SGHVS and CDR2 FNYEAQ. The ends lost 6 bases at V and 8 bases at J; junction bases unmatched: 3. CDR3 nucleotide sequence: TGTGCCAGCAGAGGACTAGCGGGAGTAGGGGAGCTGTTTTTT. Translating gives CASRGLAGVGELFF.

This clone was picked up many times. The genes are TRBV4-1 and TRBJ2-7; D is possibly TRBD2 (5 bases). Per germline, CDR1 MGHRA and CDR2 YSYEKL. Trimming took 1 base from V and 3 from J, leaving 16 bases between them. This CDR3 spans 16 amino acids. CDR3 nucleotide sequence: TGCGCCAGCAGCCAAGGGGAGCCCTCGAGGAGCTACGAGCAGTACTTC. It encodes CASSQGEPSRSYEQYF.

CDR3 region: CASSQPDRVEYGYTF. CDR3 coding DNA: TGCGCCAGCAGCCAACCGGACAGGGTGGAATATGGCTACACCTTC. The chain uses TRBV5-1 and TRBJ1-2; 8 positions agree with TRBD1. The CDR3 totals 15 residues. J gave up 5 bases and V 4 bases, and 10 bases lay outside the gene matches. CDR1 and CDR2 (germline): SGHRS, YFSETQ.

The chain uses TRBV6-1 and TRBJ2-5, with D possibly matching TRBD2 (5 bases). V gave up 1 base and J gave up 1 base, with 7 bases separating them. The CDR3 runs 14 residues. CDR1 and CDR2 (germline): MNHNS, SASEGT. The CDR3 sequence is CASSEGGFQETQYF. CDR3 coding DNA: TGTGCCAGCAGTGAAGGCGGGTTCCAAGAGACCCAGTACTTC.

There are many counts of this clone. The chain carries TRBV27 and TRBJ1-1; D ambiguous. The CDR3 is made up of 14 amino acids. V lost 6 bases to trimming and J lost 5 bases, with 16 bases between them. Germline V gene data show CDR1 as MNHEY and CDR2 as SMNVEV (reference sequence). CDR3: CASRTKGGLTEAFF. CDR3 sequence (DNA): TGTGCCAGCAGAACTAAAGGCGGGCTAACTGAAGCTTTCTTT.

This clone was recorded at least ten times. The sample carries other DNA sequences with the same CDR3. This sequence joins TRBV12-3 or TRBV12-4 and TRBJ2-2; 12 bases agree with TRBD1. With V trimmed by 7 bases and J by 6 bases, 12 bases remained unmatched. This CDR3 spans 17 amino acids. The DNA of the CDR3 is TGTGCCAGCACAGTTTACGGGACAGGGGGCAGTTCCGGGGAGCTGTTTTTT. Translating gives CASTVYGTGGSSGELFF.

This clone is medium-sized by share. The gene calls are TRBV6-2 or TRBV6-3 and TRBJ2-7, with D perhaps matching TRBD1 or TRBD2 (5 bases each). The V gene's germline CDR1 is MNHEY and CDR2 SVGEGT. CDR3 length equals 11 residues. With 7 bases removed from V and 3 bases from J, the gap between germline ends came to 7 bases. The CDR3 region has the DNA TGTGCCAGCACTGGGGGCTACGAGCAGTACTTC. Translated: CASTGGYEQYF.

This clone was detected ten times or more. The chain couples TRBV5-1 to TRBJ2-7; D remains ambiguous. There are 15 residues in the CDR3. Looked up from germline, CDR1 is SGHRS and CDR2 is YFSETQ. Trimming took off 0 bases at V and 0 bases at J, with 10 bases between the two ends. For the CDR3, the DNA is TGCGCCAGCAGCTTGGATGGGCGAAACTCCTACGAGCAGTACTTC. Its translation is CASSLDGRNSYEQYF.